These 15 T cell receptor beta chains were all obtained from the same sample, sequenced in a study of blood T cell repertoires in COVID-19. This table comes from immunoSEQ multiplex PCR, and its TCRdb copy is limited to in-frame clones, with some not included. The sample lists more than 300,000 clones, more than 85% occurring once. The sample was PBMCs or T cells enriched from blood (not recorded which). The receptors were gathered from a woman aged 25 to 39 who had recovered from COVID-19.

The gene calls are TRBV27 and TRBJ1-1; 7 bases map to TRBD1. Per germline, CDR1 MNHEY and CDR2 SMNVEV (reference sequence). This CDR3 spans 15 amino acids. The V and J ends lost 6 bases and 2 bases, in that order; junction bases with no gene match: 9. CDR3 sequence reads: CASSRPGQLNTEAFF. DNA of the CDR3: TGTGCCAGCAGCCGTCCGGGACAGCTAAACACTGAAGCTTTCTTT.

The chain uses TRBV4-3 and TRBJ2-5; D is possibly TRBD1 (5 bases). The germline V gene has CDR1 LGHNA and CDR2 YSLEER. This CDR3 is built from 16 residues. Deletions cut 4 bases from V and 1 base from J, with 16 bases between. The CDR3, as DNA: TGCGCCAGCAGCCTCGGAATTACAGGATCCCAAGAGACCCAGTACTTC. This sequence encodes CASSLGITGSQETQYF.

J is TRBJ2-2 and V is TRBV5-4; D perhaps matches TRBD1 (5 bases). This CDR3 region has 14 residues. Germline assignment: CDR1 SGHNT and CDR2 YYREEE (reference sequence). V was shortened by 3 bases and J by 4 bases, with 10 bases between the two germline ends. The CDR3 DNA reads as TGTGCCAGCAGCTGGGGCGATCTCACCGGGGAGCTGTTTTTT. Its protein product is CASSWGDLTGELFF.

The chain recombines TRBV4-3 with TRBJ1-2; D remains ambiguous. The CDR3 has 16 amino acids. The V gene lost 3 bases and the J gene lost 5 bases, with 19 bases spanning the gap. Germline CDR1 and CDR2: LGHNA and YSLEER. The CDR3 DNA reads TGCGCCAGCAGCCAGGGAACCGGGAGAAGTTATTATGGCTACACCTTC. This translates into CASSQGTGRSYYGYTF.

The chain recombines TRBV28 with TRBJ2-7, with D unresolved. Germline CDR1 is MDHEN and CDR2 is SYDVKM. This CDR3 spans 11 amino acids. The V and J ends lost 10 bases and 2 bases respectively, with 9 bases between them. The CDR3 sequence is CATRAAYEQYF. For the CDR3, the DNA is TGTGCCACCCGAGCTGCCTACGAGCAGTACTTC.

The chain carries TRBV2 and TRBJ2-5, with 11 bases lining up with TRBD2. The CDR3 contains 17 residues. J lost 2 bases, V lost 7 bases, and 12 bases had no gene match. The germline V gene has CDR1 SNHLY and CDR2 FYNNEI. CDR3 amino acids: CASNWASGGLKQETQYF. For the CDR3, the DNA is TGTGCCAGCAATTGGGCTAGCGGGGGGCTTAAACAAGAGACCCAGTACTTC. Looking up the rest from reference TRBV2 and TRBJ2-5 gives the full variable domain: EPEVTQTPSHQVTQMGQEVILRCVPISNHLYFYWYRQILGQKVEFLVSFYNNEISEKSEIFDDQFSVERPDGSNFTLKIRSTKLEDSAMYFCASNWASGGLKQETQYFGPGTRLLVL.

This clone was counted once. The chain joins TRBV28 to TRBJ1-6; the D gene is possibly TRBD1 (5 bases). Trimming pared 5 bases from V and 10 bases from J, leaving 15 bases between. The length of the CDR3 is 14 residues. Germline V gene data show CDR1 as MDHEN and CDR2 as SYDVKM. CDR3 bases: TGTGCCAGCAGTAGGGTCGGGGCGGGGTCACCCCTCCACTTT. It yields the protein CASSRVGAGSPLHF.

V usage is TRBV28 and J usage is TRBJ1-3; the D gene is possibly TRBD1 (6 bases). V gave up 5 bases and J gave up 0 bases, with 14 bases separating them. This CDR3 spans 16 amino acids. CDR1 and CDR2 from the germline V gene are MDHEN and SYDVKM. This CDR3 reads CASSGYRANSGNTIYF. CDR3 nucleotides: TGTGCCAGCAGTGGATACAGGGCTAACTCTGGAAACACCATATATTTT. The variable domain in full, completed from reference TRBV28 and TRBJ1-3, reads DVKVTQSSRYLVKRTGEKVFLECVQDMDHENMFWYRQDPGLGLRLIYFSYDVKMKEKGDIPEGYSVSREKKERFSLILESASTNQTSMYLCASSGYRANSGNTIYFGEGSWLTVV.

The rearrangement uses TRBV19 and TRBJ2-2, with D possibly matching TRBD2 (6 bases). Trimming removed 3 bases at V and 4 bases at J, with 9 bases between. The germline gives CDR1 LNHDA, CDR2 SQIVND (reference sequence). The CDR3 covers 14 residues. The DNA for the CDR3 is TGTGCCAGTAGTATTGGGAGGATCACCGGGGAGCTGTTTTTT. Translation gives CASSIGRITGELFF.

This clone was found a few times. The V gene is TRBV28, the J gene TRBJ1-1; 11 bases are a match to TRBD1. The V segment lost 8 bases and the J segment 9 bases; nucleotides outside the gene matches: 5. The CDR3 is 12 residues long. CDR1 and CDR2 from the germline V gene are MDHEN and SYDVKM. Written as DNA, the CDR3 is TGTGCCAGCGGACAGGGGGCCGGGAAAGCTTTCTTT. Its translation: CASGQGAGKAFF. The whole variable domain, filled in from reference TRBV28 and TRBJ1-1, reads DVKVTQSSRYLVKRTGEKVFLECVQDMDHENMFWYRQDPGLGLRLIYFSYDVKMKEKGDIPEGYSVSREKKERFSLILESASTNQTSMYLCASGQGAGKAFFGQGTRLTVV.

The chain has TRBV5-4 and TRBJ1-6, with a possible D match to TRBD1 (5 bases). In germline, CDR1 is SGHNT, CDR2 YYREEE (reference sequence). There are 15 residues in the CDR3. V lost 4 bases to trimming and J lost 8 bases, with 16 bases between them. The CDR3 region is CASSPGGREDSPLHF. Written as DNA, the CDR3 is TGTGCCAGCAGCCCGGGGGGTAGGGAGGATTCACCCCTCCACTTT.

The chain combines TRBV30 with TRBJ2-2; tentative D call: TRBD1 (6 bases). The CDR3 is made up of 15 amino acids. Trimming took 4 bases from V and 9 from J, leaving 21 bases between them. In germline, CDR1 is GTSNPN, CDR2 SVGIG (reference sequence). This CDR3 is CAWIKTDRPSWELFF. CDR3 nucleotides: TGTGCCTGGATAAAAACCGACAGGCCTTCTTGGGAGCTGTTTTTT.

CDR3 DNA sequence: TGTGCCAGTAGTGCCGGGACAGGAGAAAAACTGTTTTTT. It yields the protein CASSAGTGEKLFF. The V and J genes are TRBV19 and TRBJ1-4, with TRBD1 matching over 8 bases. Germline CDR1 reads LNHDA; CDR2 reads SQIVND (reference sequence). The ends lost 5 bases at V and 8 bases at J; junction bases unmatched: 4. The CDR3 is made up of 13 amino acids.

V is TRBV28 and J is TRBJ1-2; TRBD1 matches at 10 bases. Germline values: CDR1 MDHEN, CDR2 SYDVKM. With V trimmed by 4 bases and J by 0 bases, 17 bases remained unmatched. This CDR3 contains 20 residues. The CDR3 nucleotides are TGTGCCAGCAGTTCCGGGACAGGGGTTCGTTCCAAGTTAGCTAACTATGGCTACACCTTC. The encoded protein is CASSSGTGVRSKLANYGYTF.

This chain links TRBV7-3 with TRBJ2-1, with D maybe TRBD2 (5 bases). Germline V gene lookup returns CDR1 SGHTA and CDR2 FQGTGA. The CDR3 has 11 residues. The V end lost 8 bases, the J end lost 9 bases, and 11 bases lay between the germline ends. The CDR3 sequence is CASASGSEQFF. The DNA of the CDR3 is TGTGCCAGCGCCTCTGGGAGTGAGCAGTTCTTC.